This is a list of T cell receptor beta chains from one sample in a study of T cells in Graves' hyperthyroidism and ophthalmopathy. TCRdb passed the multiplex PCR reads through MiXCR, listing each CDR3 protein once. The sample comprises roughly 500,000 distinct CDR3 sequences, 40% to 55% of which are singletons, and about 40% rests with the top ten. The material sequenced was peripheral blood or thyroid tissue (not recorded which). The receptors stem from an adult woman with Graves' disease, either hyperthyroidism or ophthalmopathy (not recorded which). Both conserved end residues are part of each CDR3. A D gene is named only where the DNA matches it firmly. Clone size is shown for a subset of rows, as once, few, many or a class of expanded clone.

>TRBJ2-7|NA|NA|TRBV6-1
TGTGCCAGCAGTTTGGTCCGGCGGGACCCCTACGAGCAGTACTTC
CASSLVRRDPYEQYF
>TRBJ1-2|NA|few|TRBV5-1
TGCGCCAGCAGGGCAGGGGAGGCCTATGGCTACACCTTC
CASRAGEAYGYTF
>TRBJ2-5|TRBD2|NA|TRBV7-9
TGTGCCAGCAGCCCCCCTAGCGGGGATTACGAGCAGGAGACCCAGTACTTC
CASSPPSGDYEQETQYF
>TRBJ2-7|NA|NA|TRBV2
TGTGCCAGCTCACCAAAGGGACATAGCTCCTACGAGCAGTACTTC
CASSPKGHSSYEQYF
>TRBJ2-7|NA|NA|TRBV29-1
TGCAGCGTTGAAGAATGGGGCCCTTCCTACGAGCAGTACTTC
CSVEEWGPSYEQYF
>TRBJ2-6|NA|NA|TRBV5-1
TGCGCCAGCAGCCCGGATCCTGCCCCGGGAGCCAACGTCCTGACTTTC
CASSPDPAPGANVLTF
>TRBJ2-7|TRBD2|NA|TRBV7-2
TGTGCCAGCAGCCCCGCGGGGGGGCTGAACGAGCAGTACTTC
CASSPAGGLNEQYF
>TRBJ2-7|NA|NA|TRBV11-2
TGTGCCAGCACCCCCCCGTGGGCCTACGAGCAGTACTTC
CASTPPWAYEQYF
>TRBJ1-2|NA|NA|TRBV5-1
TGCGCCAGCAGCTTGGACGATGGCTACACCTTC
CASSLDDGYTF
>TRBJ1-2|TRBD1|NA|TRBV10-2
TGCGCCAGCAGTTCCGACAGGGGCTTCGATGGCTACACCTTC
CASSSDRGFDGYTF
>TRBJ1-3|NA|NA|TRBV19
TGTGCCAGCCGCCAGGCTGGAGCGGGAAACACCATATATTTT
CASRQAGAGNTIYF
>TRBJ2-2|TRBD1|NA|TRBV5-1
TGCGCCAGCAGCTTGGATGGACAGGGGGGCACCGGGGAGCTGTTTTTT
CASSLDGQGGTGELFF
>TRBJ1-2|TRBD1|NA|TRBV15
TGTGCCACCAGCAGAGATCGAACAGGGGACTATGGCTACACCTTC
CATSRDRTGDYGYTF
>TRBJ2-7|NA|NA|TRBV5-1
TGCGCCAGCACCTTTACGGCTCGCTCCTACGAGCAGTACTTC
CASTFTARSYEQYF
>TRBJ2-2|NA|many|TRBV4-3
TGCGCCAGCAGCCAAGATAGCGTGATGGGGGAGCTGTTTTTT
CASSQDSVMGELFF
>TRBJ1-5|TRBD1|many|TRBV19
TGTGCCAGTAGTGAAGGGACAGGGCATTCCAATCAGCCCCAGCATTTT
CASSEGTGHSNQPQHF
>TRBJ1-5|NA|many|TRBV6-6
TGTGCCAGCAGTTACCAACCCCCCCAGCCCCAGCATTTT
CASSYQPPQPQHF
>TRBJ2-2|TRBD2|NA|TRBV19
TGTGCCAGTAGTCATGGGGAGGGGCATGACGGGGAGCTGTTTTTT
CASSHGEGHDGELFF
>TRBJ1-5|NA|many|TRBV7-8
TGTGCCAGCAGCTTAGCAGGGGCCCAGCCCCAGCATTTT
CASSLAGAQPQHF
>TRBJ2-5|TRBD2|NA|TRBV7-9
TGTGCCAGGAGCGGGAGGCAAGAGACCCAGTACTTC
CARSGRQETQYF